These T cell receptor beta chains were read from a single sample in a study of control samples from healthy donors and cancer patients. Here immunoSEQ multiplex PCR was the method, and the copy in TCRdb shows in-frame clones only, minus some. The sample lists 75,000 to 95,000 clones; roughly 80% were seen once. Specimen: PBMCs. These receptor sequences come from a man in his 70s with lung cancer. Both conserved end residues are part of each CDR3. Fields, in order: V gene, D gene, clone size, J gene, CDR3 length, CDR3 protein, CDR3 DNA. D genes are given only for firm matches. Clone size is given for some rows only: seen once, a few or many times, or a class if the clone is expanded.

>TRBV6-5|NA|NA|TRBJ2-4|15
CASSYSRGGKNIQYF
TGTGCCAGCAGTTACTCGAGGGGGGGCAAAAACATTCAGTACTTC
>TRBV24-1|TRBD1|few|TRBJ2-3|14
CATSIGQGTDTQYF
TGTGCCACCAGTATCGGACAGGGCACAGATACGCAGTATTTT
>TRBV6-5|NA|NA|TRBJ1-2|15
CASTLDLLANYGYTF
TGTGCCAGCACTCTCGACCTCCTAGCTAACTATGGCTACACCTTC
>TRBV5-1|NA|NA|TRBJ2-5|14
CASSPSTVGETQYF
TGCGCCAGCAGCCCATCGACAGTCGGAGAGACCCAGTACTTC
>TRBV9|TRBD1|once|TRBJ2-3|16
CASSVDPDRSTDTQYF
TGTGCCAGCAGCGTAGACCCGGACAGGAGCACAGATACGCAGTATTTT
>TRBV19|NA|NA|TRBJ1-1|15
CASSTRDFLDTEAFF
TGTGCCAGTAGTACCCGGGACTTCTTGGACACTGAAGCTTTCTTT
>TRBV10-3|NA|NA|TRBJ1-1|13
CAIQGAMNTEAFF
TGTGCCATCCAGGGTGCCATGAACACTGAAGCTTTCTTT
>TRBV4-1|TRBD1|NA|TRBJ1-1|16
CASSQVRGLTWTEAFF
TGCGCCAGCAGCCAAGTCAGGGGGCTGACCTGGACTGAAGCTTTCTTT
>TRBV7-2|NA|NA|TRBJ2-7|17
CASSLVSGQGQPYEQYF
TGTGCCAGCAGCTTAGTAAGCGGGCAGGGCCAACCTTACGAGCAGTACTTC
>TRBV2|NA|once|TRBJ1-4|14
CASKASENNEKLFF
TGTGCCAGCAAGGCTTCGGAAAATAATGAAAAACTGTTTTTT
>TRBV30|TRBD1|NA|TRBJ2-3|14
CAWSEGTGPDTQYF
TGTGCCTGGAGTGAGGGGACAGGGCCAGATACGCAGTATTTT
>TRBV11-1|NA|NA|TRBJ2-7|14
CASSLGGPSYEQYF
TGTGCCAGCAGCTTAGGGGGACCCTCATACGAGCAGTACTTC
>TRBV9|NA|NA|TRBJ1-3|14
CASSSGPSGNTIYF
TGTGCCAGCAGCTCCGGGCCCTCTGGAAACACCATATATTTT
>TRBV5-4|NA|many|TRBJ2-7|12
CASSLDGYEQYF
TGTGCCAGCAGCTTAGACGGCTACGAGCAGTACTTC
>TRBV28|NA|NA|TRBJ1-2|16
CASIPQKGQLWGGYTF
TGTGCCAGCATTCCCCAAAAGGGGCAATTATGGGGTGGCTACACCTTC
>TRBV18|TRBD1|NA|TRBJ2-7|16
CASSPGGTGPGYEQYF
TGTGCCAGCTCACCAGGCGGGACAGGGCCTGGCTACGAGCAGTACTTC
>TRBV7-6|NA|NA|TRBJ1-3|15
CASSLGGAGGNTIYF
TGTGCCAGCAGCTTAGGGGGGGCAGGTGGAAACACCATATATTTT
>TRBV6-5|TRBD1|once|TRBJ2-7|15
CASKPRQGAVGEQYF
TGTGCCAGCAAACCCCGACAGGGGGCGGTGGGCGAGCAGTACTTC
>TRBV10-1|NA|NA|TRBJ2-7|12
CASGQDHYEQYF
TGCGCGTCAGGGCAGGACCACTACGAGCAGTACTTC
>TRBV5-1|NA|NA|TRBJ2-1|15
CASSAGDRPNNEQFF
TGCGCCAGCAGCGCGGGGGACAGGCCCAACAATGAGCAGTTCTTC
>TRBV2|NA|NA|TRBJ2-2|14
CASSERVNTGELFF
TGTGCCAGCAGTGAGCGGGTTAACACCGGGGAGCTGTTTTTT
>TRBV7-9|NA|NA|TRBJ1-5|14
CASSLVGPGQPQHF
TGTGCCAGCAGCTTAGTGGGGCCAGGTCAGCCCCAGCATTTT
>TRBV24-1|TRBD2|NA|TRBJ2-4|16
CATSYSSGADKNIQYF
TGTGCCACCAGTTACTCTAGCGGGGCTGACAAAAACATTCAGTACTTC
>TRBV2|NA|NA|TRBJ1-2|13
CASSPLGKYGYTF
TGTGCCAGCAGCCCCCTAGGGAAGTATGGCTACACCTTC
>TRBV5-6|TRBD2|NA|TRBJ2-7|15
CASSLRGGGAYEQYF
TGTGCCAGCAGCTTGCGTGGCGGGGGAGCCTACGAGCAGTACTTC
>TRBV6-9|NA|NA|TRBJ2-7|11
CASSYRPRGYF
TGTGCCAGCAGTTATCGCCCGAGGGGGTACTTC
>TRBV2|TRBD1|NA|TRBJ2-7|14
CASQEGTAPYEQYF
TGTGCCAGCCAAGAAGGGACAGCACCTTACGAGCAGTACTTC
>TRBV5-5|TRBD2|once|TRBJ2-1|14
CASTKRDAYNEQFF
TGTGCCAGCACCAAGCGGGACGCCTACAATGAGCAGTTCTTC
>TRBV11-2|TRBD1|NA|TRBJ2-6|18
CASSPWDRPTRGANVLTF
TGTGCCAGCAGCCCCTGGGACAGGCCAACTCGTGGGGCCAACGTCCTGACTTTC
>TRBV2|NA|NA|TRBJ1-1|12
CASSATGTEAFF
TGTGCCAGCAGTGCTACGGGCACTGAAGCTTTCTTT
>TRBV7-9|TRBD1|few|TRBJ1-1|14
CASSFSGGNTEAFF
TGTGCCAGCAGCTTCTCAGGGGGGAACACTGAAGCTTTCTTT
>TRBV12-3/TRBV12-4|NA|NA|TRBJ1-2|12
CASSISFYGYTF
TGTGCCAGCAGTATTTCGTTCTATGGCTACACCTTC
>TRBV9|NA|NA|TRBJ2-1|15
CASSVDLGEYNEQFF
TGTGCCAGCAGCGTAGACCTAGGGGAATACAATGAGCAGTTCTTC
>TRBV19|NA|NA|TRBJ2-7|14
CASSSHIKSYEQYF
TGTGCCAGTAGTAGTCATATAAAGAGCTACGAGCAGTACTTC
>TRBV7-3|TRBD2|few|TRBJ2-1|17
CASSPQAGGPRGNEQFF
TGTGCCAGCAGCCCCCAAGCGGGGGGCCCCCGCGGTAATGAGCAGTTCTTC
>TRBV7-6|TRBD2|NA|TRBJ2-5|18
CASSSRPPLAGGLETQYF
TGTGCCAGCAGTTCCCGACCCCCCTTAGCGGGGGGGCTGGAGACCCAGTACTTC
>TRBV3-1/TRBV3-2|TRBD1|few|TRBJ1-6|15
CASSHAQGARSPLHF
TGTGCCAGCAGCCACGCACAGGGGGCTCGGTCACCCCTCCACTTT
>TRBV29-1|NA|NA|TRBJ2-7|12
CSVPWGQHEQYF
TGCAGCGTCCCCTGGGGGCAGCATGAGCAGTACTTC
>TRBV2|NA|few|TRBJ1-1|13
CASQDSPNTEAFF
TGTGCCAGCCAGGACAGCCCGAACACTGAAGCTTTCTTT
>TRBV15|TRBD2|NA|TRBJ2-3|18
CATSREGTNVRLTDTQYF
TGTGCCACCAGCAGAGAGGGGACTAATGTAAGGCTCACAGATACGCAGTATTTT
>TRBV19|NA|NA|TRBJ2-5|13
CASSIAQLGAQYF
TGTGCCAGTAGTATAGCCCAGCTTGGGGCCCAGTACTTC
>TRBV24-1|NA|NA|TRBJ2-3|15
CATSDPGTVADTQYF
TGTGCCACCAGTGACCCCGGGACCGTGGCAGATACGCAGTATTTT
>TRBV18|NA|once|TRBJ1-2|13
CASSPTGDYGYTF
TGTGCCAGCTCACCAACCGGGGACTATGGCTACACCTTC
>TRBV7-8|TRBD2|once|TRBJ2-7|15
CASSLEGTRTYEQYF
TGTGCCAGCAGCTTAGAAGGGACTAGGACCTACGAGCAGTACTTC
>TRBV2|NA|once|TRBJ2-2|14
CASSGEGGTGELFF
TGTGCCAGCAGTGGTGAAGGGGGCACCGGGGAGCTGTTTTTT
>TRBV7-9|NA|NA|TRBJ1-5|15
CASTIGGLTNQSQHF
TGTGCCAGCACTATTGGGGGGCTTACCAATCAGTCCCAGCATTTT
>TRBV9|NA|NA|TRBJ1-4|16
CASSPHSQATNEKLFF
TGTGCCAGCAGCCCCCATTCCCAAGCAACTAATGAAAAACTGTTTTTT
>TRBV7-8|NA|NA|TRBJ2-6|17
CASSPIGGNSGANVLTF
TGTGCCAGCAGCCCCATCGGGGGCAACTCTGGGGCCAACGTCCTGACTTTC
>TRBV6-5|NA|NA|TRBJ2-5|15
CASSPQGSRQETQYF
TGTGCCAGCAGTCCCCAGGGGTCCCGCCAAGAGACCCAGTACTTC